These T cell receptor beta chains were read from a single sample in a study of T cell responses to AZD1222 COVID-19 vaccine. Assay used: immunoSEQ multiplex PCR; TCRdb lists only in-frame clones, some missing. The sample lists over 100,000 clones, around nine tenths occurring once. Here the sequenced sample was peripheral blood, taken on day 0 of AZD1222 vaccination. The receptor set was obtained from an adult in good health. The CDR3 runs from the conserved cysteine through the conserved F or W. Fields, in order: V gene, D gene, clone size, J gene, CDR3 protein, CDR3 DNA. The D gene is left open where the match is weak. Expanded clones get a size class; other rows say once, few or many, or leave the size out.

TRBV27	TRBD1	-	TRBJ2-3	CASSIDRGWSDTQYF	TGTGCCAGCAGTATCGACAGGGGGTGGTCAGATACGCAGTATTTT
TRBV20-1	-	-	TRBJ1-1	CSASVPVNTEAFF	TGCAGTGCTAGTGTTCCGGTGAACACTGAAGCTTTCTTT
TRBV7-2	-	once	TRBJ1-2	CASSTGRTSSFGYTF	TGTGCCAGCAGCACCGGGAGAACGAGCTCCTTTGGCTACACCTTC
TRBV7-2	TRBD1	-	TRBJ1-1	CASSLLQGADTEAFF	TGTGCCAGCAGCCTGCTGCAGGGGGCCGACACTGAAGCTTTCTTT
TRBV5-5	-	-	TRBJ1-5	CASSPRDREIYSNQPQHF	TGTGCCAGCAGCCCCCGGGACCGGGAGATATATAGCAATCAGCCCCAGCATTTT
TRBV7-7	TRBD2	-	TRBJ2-1	CASSPGLAGVGEQFF	TGTGCTAGCAGCCCCGGACTAGCGGGAGTCGGTGAGCAGTTCTTC
TRBV27	TRBD1	-	TRBJ1-5	CASSLQFPGQQTFHQPQHF	TGTGCCAGCAGTCTACAATTCCCGGGACAGCAAACTTTCCATCAGCCCCAGCATTTT
TRBV21-1	-	-	TRBJ1-5	CASSNYRGQINQPQHF	TGTGCCAGCAGCAACTACAGGGGACAGATCAATCAGCCCCAGCATTTT
TRBV9	-	few	TRBJ1-1	CASSVGDLPYTEAFF	TGTGCCAGCAGCGTAGGGGACCTGCCGTACACTGAAGCTTTCTTT
TRBV28	-	-	TRBJ1-5	CASSLGARFSSRHF	TGTGCCAGCAGTTTAGGGGCAAGATTCAGTTCGAGGCATTTT
TRBV18	-	-	TRBJ1-4	CASSPVGSGAGINEKLFF	TGTGCCAGCTCACCAGTTGGATCTGGGGCAGGGATAAATGAAAAACTGTTTTTT
TRBV5-5	TRBD1	-	TRBJ1-1	CASSLVRGRDTEAFF	TGTGCCAGCAGCTTGGTCAGGGGGCGGGACACTGAAGCTTTCTTT
TRBV29-1	-	-	TRBJ1-1	CSVEGGLMNTEAFF	TGCAGCGTTGAAGGGGGACTAATGAACACTGAAGCTTTCTTT
TRBV7-9	-	-	TRBJ1-1	CASSLDITAAEAFF	TGTGCCAGCAGCTTAGACATCACGGCGGCTGAAGCTTTCTTT
TRBV6-2/TRBV6-3	-	-	TRBJ2-7	CASSYGTLEQYF	TGTGCCAGCAGTTACGGGACCCTCGAGCAGTACTTC
TRBV28	-	-	TRBJ1-1	CASSLRAALNTEAFF	TGTGCCAGCAGTTTAAGGGCGGCTTTGAACACTGAAGCTTTCTTT
TRBV6-2/TRBV6-3	-	once	TRBJ1-2	CASSLTGPYGYTF	TGTGCCAGCAGTCTGACAGGACCCTATGGCTACACCTTC
TRBV11-3	TRBD1	-	TRBJ2-7	CASSLNEGGQGRNYEQYF	TGTGCCAGCAGCTTAAATGAGGGGGGACAGGGGAGGAACTACGAGCAGTACTTC
TRBV5-4	TRBD2	-	TRBJ2-3	CASSLTAGYRDTQYF	TGTGCCAGCAGCCTGACAGCGGGGTACCGAGATACGCAGTATTTT
TRBV27	TRBD2	-	TRBJ2-1	CASTPAGTSGRGNEQFF	TGTGCCAGCACCCCCGCCGGGACTAGCGGGAGGGGAAATGAGCAGTTCTTC
TRBV9	TRBD1	-	TRBJ2-7	CASGTGASTYEQYF	TGTGCCAGCGGGACAGGGGCTTCAACCTACGAGCAGTACTTC
TRBV18	-	-	TRBJ1-1	CASSPPGRGPSEAFF	TGTGCCAGCTCACCCCCGGGCAGGGGCCCTTCTGAAGCTTTCTTT
TRBV12-5	TRBD1	-	TRBJ1-3	CASGPRQGARGGNTIYF	TGTGCTAGTGGGCCACGACAGGGGGCGCGGGGTGGAAACACCATATATTTT
TRBV28	-	-	TRBJ2-2	CASSPINTGELFF	TGTGCCAGCAGTCCGATCAACACCGGGGAGCTGTTTTTT
TRBV6-5	TRBD1	-	TRBJ1-1	CASSYDRGLSEAFF	TGTGCCAGCAGTTACGACAGGGGGCTCAGTGAAGCTTTCTTT
TRBV29-1	-	-	TRBJ2-2	CSVEGSLNTGELFF	TGCAGCGTTGAAGGATCCCTGAACACCGGGGAGCTGTTTTTT
TRBV5-5	-	few	TRBJ1-1	CASSFGYQVGMAFF	TGTGCCAGCAGCTTTGGGTACCAGGTGGGGATGGCTTTCTTT
TRBV18	-	-	TRBJ2-7	CASSPRTGHSYEQYF	TGTGCCAGCTCACCACGGACCGGGCACTCCTACGAGCAGTACTTC
TRBV6-5	TRBD1	-	TRBJ1-4	CASGQGQREKLFF	TGTGCCAGCGGACAGGGGCAAAGGGAAAAACTGTTTTTT
TRBV19	TRBD2	-	TRBJ2-1	CASSVIAGGNEQFF	TGTGCCAGTAGTGTGATAGCGGGGGGCAATGAGCAGTTCTTC
TRBV5-5	-	-	TRBJ1-2	CASSLDSKNYGYTF	TGTGCCAGCAGCTTGGACAGCAAAAACTATGGCTACACCTTC
TRBV12-3/TRBV12-4	-	-	TRBJ1-2	CASSPTPNYGYTF	TGTGCCAGCAGTCCTACACCTAACTATGGCTACACCTTC
TRBV4-2	TRBD1	-	TRBJ1-2	CASSQAGTGGNYGYTF	TGTGCCAGCAGCCAAGCGGGCACAGGGGGTAACTATGGCTACACCTTC
TRBV20-1	-	-	TRBJ1-1	CSARQVTEAFF	TGCAGTGCTAGACAGGTCACTGAAGCTTTCTTT
TRBV18	-	-	TRBJ2-7	CASSPGQSHYEQYF	TGTGCCAGCTCACCAGGGCAATCACACTACGAGCAGTACTTC
TRBV18	TRBD1	-	TRBJ1-5	CASSPVDRGMNQPQHF	TGTGCCAGCTCACCAGTTGACAGGGGAATGAATCAGCCCCAGCATTTT
TRBV29-1	TRBD2	once	TRBJ2-1	CSVEKGSGGAYEQFF	TGCAGCGTTGAAAAAGGTAGCGGGGGGGCCTATGAGCAGTTCTTC
TRBV10-2	-	-	TRBJ2-6	CASSAVGQGNGANVLTF	TGCGCCAGCAGTGCGGTGGGACAAGGGAATGGGGCCAACGTCCTGACTTTC
TRBV24-1	-	few	TRBJ2-2	CATSDPKGGGRNTGELFF	TGTGCCACCAGTGACCCAAAGGGCGGGGGCCGGAACACCGGGGAGCTGTTTTTT
TRBV18	TRBD2	-	TRBJ2-4	CASSPPGTSGNIQYF	TGTGCCAGCTCACCGCCCGGGACTAGCGGAAACATTCAGTACTTC
TRBV6-1	-	-	TRBJ1-1	CASSDRGMNTEAFF	TGTGCCAGCAGTGACAGGGGAATGAACACTGAAGCTTTCTTT
TRBV7-9	-	-	TRBJ2-7	CASSLGVSYEQYF	TGTGCCAGCAGCTTAGGAGTGTCCTACGAGCAGTACTTC
TRBV29-1	-	-	TRBJ2-7	CSVGWADEQYF	TGCAGCGTCGGTTGGGCGGACGAGCAGTACTTC
TRBV5-4	TRBD1	-	TRBJ2-5	CASSAPRGDSQETQYF	TGTGCCAGCAGCGCCCCCCGAGGGGACAGCCAAGAGACCCAGTACTTC
TRBV6-6	TRBD2	-	TRBJ2-3	CASSYLLAGGTDTQYF	TGTGCCAGCAGTTACCTCCTAGCGGGGGGCACAGATACGCAGTATTTT
TRBV28	-	-	TRBJ2-7	CASSPHTYEQYF	TGTGCCAGCAGTCCTCACACCTACGAGCAGTACTTC
TRBV5-6	-	-	TRBJ2-7	CASSLDRVYEQYF	TGTGCCAGCAGCTTGGACAGGGTCTACGAGCAGTACTTC
TRBV9	-	-	TRBJ1-1	CASSVEGDDTEAFF	TGTGCCAGCAGCGTAGAGGGGGATGACACTGAAGCTTTCTTT
TRBV2	-	-	TRBJ2-3	CASKRRDLSTDTQYF	TGTGCCAGCAAGAGGCGGGACTTAAGCACAGATACGCAGTATTTT
TRBV20-1	-	once	TRBJ2-1	CSASYWGGLRNEQFF	TGCAGTGCTAGTTATTGGGGGGGCTTGAGAAATGAGCAGTTCTTC
TRBV5-4	TRBD1	-	TRBJ1-4	CASSPDRAREKLFF	TGTGCCAGCAGCCCCGACAGGGCCCGCGAAAAACTGTTTTTT
TRBV5-6	TRBD1	-	TRBJ1-6	CASSSVGDRVLSYNSPLHF	TGTGCCAGCAGCTCCGTTGGGGACAGGGTGTTATCCTATAATTCACCCCTCCACTTT
TRBV7-9	-	-	TRBJ2-1	CASSDERARIEQFF	TGTGCCAGCAGCGATGAAAGAGCGCGGATCGAGCAGTTCTTC
TRBV13	-	-	TRBJ1-5	CASSSGDQPQHF	TGTGCCAGCAGTTCGGGCGATCAGCCCCAGCATTTT
TRBV13	TRBD1	few	TRBJ1-4	CASSLGQGGSTNEKLFF	TGTGCCAGCAGCTTGGGACAGGGCGGATCAACTAATGAAAAACTGTTTTTT
TRBV28	TRBD1	-	TRBJ1-5	CASNLRGLGNQPQHF	TGTGCCAGCAACTTAAGGGGGCTTGGGAATCAGCCCCAGCATTTT
TRBV5-1	-	-	TRBJ1-2	CASSRDNQNYGYTF	TGCGCCAGCAGCCGGGACAATCAAAACTATGGCTACACCTTC
TRBV30	-	-	TRBJ2-1	CAWSVGGDEQFF	TGTGCCTGGAGTGTGGGGGGCGATGAGCAGTTCTTC
TRBV3-1/TRBV3-2	-	-	TRBJ1-1	CASSHPTGGYVEAFF	TGTGCCAGCAGCCATCCAACGGGGGGATACGTTGAAGCTTTCTTT
TRBV6-1	-	-	TRBJ1-2	CASSEAREVGGGYTF	TGTGCCAGCAGTGAAGCGAGGGAGGTTGGAGGTGGCTACACCTTC